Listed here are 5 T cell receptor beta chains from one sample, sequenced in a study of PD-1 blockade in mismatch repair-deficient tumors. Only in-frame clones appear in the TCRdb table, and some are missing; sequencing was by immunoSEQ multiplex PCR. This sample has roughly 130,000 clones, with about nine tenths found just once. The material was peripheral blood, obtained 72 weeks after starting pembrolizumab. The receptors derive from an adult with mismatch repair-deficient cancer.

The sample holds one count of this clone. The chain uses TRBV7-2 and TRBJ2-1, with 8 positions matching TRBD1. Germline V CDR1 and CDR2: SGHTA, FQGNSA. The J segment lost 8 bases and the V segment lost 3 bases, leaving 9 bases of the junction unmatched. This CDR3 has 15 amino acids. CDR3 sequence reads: CASSFTGGEGDEQFF. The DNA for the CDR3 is TGTGCCAGCAGCTTTACAGGGGGAGAAGGCGATGAGCAGTTCTTC.

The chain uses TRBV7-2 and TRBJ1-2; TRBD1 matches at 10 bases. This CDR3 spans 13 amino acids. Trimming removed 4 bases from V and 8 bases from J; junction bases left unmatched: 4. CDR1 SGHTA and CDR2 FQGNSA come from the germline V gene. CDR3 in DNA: TGTGCCAGCAGCTCGGGACAGGGGAAGGGCTACACCTTC. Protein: CASSSGQGKGYTF.

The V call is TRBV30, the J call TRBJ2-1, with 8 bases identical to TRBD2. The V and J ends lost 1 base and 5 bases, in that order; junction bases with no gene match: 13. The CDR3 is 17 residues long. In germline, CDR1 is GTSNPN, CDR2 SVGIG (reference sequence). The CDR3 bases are TGTGCCTGGAGTGCTGGACTAGCTCAAGGGGGGAACAATGAGCAGTTCTTC. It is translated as CAWSAGLAQGGNNEQFF.

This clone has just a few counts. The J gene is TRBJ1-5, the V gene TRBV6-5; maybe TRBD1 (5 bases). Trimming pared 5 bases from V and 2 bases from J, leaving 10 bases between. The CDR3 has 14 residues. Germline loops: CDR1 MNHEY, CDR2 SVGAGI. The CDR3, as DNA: TGTGCCAGCAGTAGGAGGGACGGCAATCAGCCCCAGCATTTT. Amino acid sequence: CASSRRDGNQPQHF.

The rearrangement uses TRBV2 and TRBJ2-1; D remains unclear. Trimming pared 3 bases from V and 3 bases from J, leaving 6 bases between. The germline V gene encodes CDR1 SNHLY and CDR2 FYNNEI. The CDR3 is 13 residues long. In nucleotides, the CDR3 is TGTGCCAGCAGTGATTTCCTCTACAATGAGCAGTTCTTC. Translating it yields CASSDFLYNEQFF.